These 10 T cell receptor beta chains came from one sample sequenced in a study of blood T cell repertoires in COVID-19. The repertoire was sequenced with immunoSEQ multiplex PCR; TCRdb's copy has only in-frame clones and lacks some. The table lists 370,000 or so clones, roughly 80% of them singletons. Sequences were obtained from peripheral blood. The receptor set was obtained from a human donor with acute or convalescent COVID-19. The donor label of this sample is uncertain.

V is TRBV28 and J is TRBJ2-7; no definite D call. Deletions cut 7 bases from V and 3 bases from J, with 7 bases between. Germline values: CDR1 MDHEN, CDR2 SYDVKM. The CDR3 extends over 11 amino acids. The CDR3 DNA reads as TGTGCCAGCACGCAGAACTACGAGCAGTACTTC. The encoded protein is CASTQNYEQYF. Combining the CDR3 with reference TRBV28 and TRBJ2-7 gives the whole variable domain DVKVTQSSRYLVKRTGEKVFLECVQDMDHENMFWYRQDPGLGLRLIYFSYDVKMKEKGDIPEGYSVSREKKERFSLILESASTNQTSMYLCASTQNYEQYFGPGTRLTVT.

The genes are TRBV2 and TRBJ2-7, with 10 bases fitting TRBD1. V gave up 6 bases and J gave up 2 bases; unmatched junction bases: 4. CDR3 length equals 14 residues. The germline V gene encodes CDR1 SNHLY and CDR2 FYNNEI. The CDR3, as DNA: TGTGCCAGCAGAAGGGACAGGGGCCCCTACGAGCAGTACTTC. This sequence encodes CASRRDRGPYEQYF.

The V and J genes are TRBV2 and TRBJ2-3; D gene uncertain. Germline-derived CDR1 and CDR2 are SNHLY and FYNNEI. This CDR3 has 12 residues. Trimming shortened V by 4 bases and J by 10 bases, and 12 bases separated the two germline ends. CDR3 loop: CASSVLVAAQYF. The CDR3 DNA follows: TGTGCCAGCAGTGTCCTCGTGGCGGCGCAGTATTTT.

This sequence joins TRBV18 and TRBJ1-1, with D perhaps TRBD1 (5 bases). The germline V gene has CDR1 KGHSH and CDR2 LQKENI. The CDR3 runs to 17 residues. The V gene lost 5 bases and the J gene lost 2 bases, with 21 bases spanning the gap. The CDR3 region has the DNA TGTGCCAGCTCAACCCCCGGGATGAGGGGAGGAAACACTGAAGCTTTCTTT. Translated, it gives CASSTPGMRGGNTEAFF.

This clone was counted only a few times. This sequence joins TRBV2 and TRBJ1-3; D is ambiguous. V was pared by 4 bases and J by 3 bases, with 7 bases between. The CDR3 sequence is 13 residues long. Germline V gene lookup returns CDR1 SNHLY and CDR2 FYNNEI. The CDR3 here is CASSVTGGNTIYF. The CDR3 nucleotides are TGTGCCAGCAGTGTAACCGGTGGAAACACCATATATTTT.

The rearrangement links TRBV3-1 (or the pseudogene TRBV3-2) to TRBJ2-1; 8 bases are shared with TRBD2. In germline, CDR1 is LGHDT, CDR2 YNNKEL (reference sequence). The J segment lost 5 bases and the V segment lost 3 bases, leaving 6 bases of the junction unmatched. The CDR3 is 15 amino acids. This chain's CDR3 is CASSHSGRRNNEQFF. The CDR3 bases are TGTGCCAGCAGCCACAGCGGGAGAAGAAACAATGAGCAGTTCTTC.

The chain is built from TRBV19 and TRBJ2-2, with 8 nucleotides matching TRBD1. Germline trimming cut 7 bases from V and 13 bases from J; bases unmatched to any gene: 11. This CDR3 comprises 13 residues. Per germline, CDR1 LNHDA and CDR2 SQIVND (reference sequence). The CDR3 region has the DNA TGTGCCAGTACGGGACAGGTCCCCTTGGGGCTGTTTTTT. Protein product: CASTGQVPLGLFF.

This rearrangement joins TRBV19 to TRBJ1-2; 10 bases are a match to TRBD1. In germline, CDR1 is LNHDA, CDR2 SQIVND (reference sequence). J was trimmed by 3 bases and V by 4 bases; bases with no gene match: 2. The CDR3 extends over 14 amino acids. The CDR3, as DNA: TGTGCCAGTAGTAGAGGACAGGGGGACTATGGCTACACCTTC. This codes for CASSRGQGDYGYTF. Drawing the rest from reference TRBV19 and TRBJ1-2, the complete variable domain is DGGITQSPKYLFRKEGQNVTLSCEQNLNHDAMYWYRQDPGQGLRLIYYSQIVNDFQKGDIAEGYSVSREKKESFPLTVTSAQKNPTAFYLCASSRGQGDYGYTFGSGTRLTVV.

The chain joins TRBV4-1 to TRBJ1-1; 9 nucleotides agree with TRBD1. Trimming took 1 base from V and 6 from J; bases not matched to a gene: 6. Germline CDR1 MGHRA, CDR2 YSYEKL. This CDR3 region has 15 residues. The CDR3 loop reads CASSQGGTGISEAFF. In nucleotides, the CDR3 is TGCGCCAGCAGCCAAGGAGGGACAGGGATTTCTGAAGCTTTCTTT.

The table lists this clone with a few counts. The V call is TRBV29-1, the J call TRBJ1-1; D unclear. Germline lookup yields CDR1 SQVTM and CDR2 ANQGSEA. The V gene lost 4 bases and the J gene lost 7 bases, with 19 bases spanning the gap. The CDR3 length is 14 residues. CDR3 DNA: TGCAGCGTTGGGTCATATGACATAACGGATGAAGCTTTCTTT. This translates into CSVGSYDITDEAFF.